The clone carrying this T cell receptor (beta chain) was counted between two and nine times. The CDR3 spans 17 residues. After removal of 6 bases from V and 6 bases from J, the junction contained 20 bases not matched to a gene. CDR1 and CDR2 (germline): LGHNA, YNFKEQ. The data are from a study of T cells in Graves' hyperthyroidism and ophthalmopathy. Orbital computed tomography, thyroid ultrasound, serum thyroxine and TRAb, and clinical symptoms together informed the diagnoses. Amplification targeted TCR beta CDR3 regions from RNA transcripts. A set of HTBI primers served as the primers for a first-round RT-PCR of the TCR CDR3. MiXCR, applied by TCRdb to the multiplex PCR reads, yields one record per CDR3 protein. In the table there are fewer than 650,000 distinct CDR3 sequences, 13% to 15% of which are singletons.

The chain combines TRBV4-2 with TRBJ2-7; 7 bases line up with TRBD2. The sample taken for sequencing was blood. This receptor was obtained from a woman aged 18 to 35 with Graves' ophthalmopathy. The CDR3 loop reads CASSPRLAAGRAVEQYF. CDR3 in DNA: TGTGCCAGCAGTCCAAGATTGGCGGCTGGGAGGGCCGTCGAGCAGTACTTC.